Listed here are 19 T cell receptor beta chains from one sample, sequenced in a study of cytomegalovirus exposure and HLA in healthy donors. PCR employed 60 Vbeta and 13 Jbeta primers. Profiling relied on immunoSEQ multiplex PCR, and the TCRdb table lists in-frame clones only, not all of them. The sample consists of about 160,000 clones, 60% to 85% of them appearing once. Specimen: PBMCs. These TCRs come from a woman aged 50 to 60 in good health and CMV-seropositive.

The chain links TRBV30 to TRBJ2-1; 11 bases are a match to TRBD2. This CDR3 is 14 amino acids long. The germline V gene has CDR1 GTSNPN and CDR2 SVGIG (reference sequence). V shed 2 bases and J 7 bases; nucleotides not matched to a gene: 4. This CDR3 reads CAWSSSGRGNEQFF. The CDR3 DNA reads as TGTGCCTGGAGTAGTAGCGGGAGGGGTAATGAGCAGTTCTTC.

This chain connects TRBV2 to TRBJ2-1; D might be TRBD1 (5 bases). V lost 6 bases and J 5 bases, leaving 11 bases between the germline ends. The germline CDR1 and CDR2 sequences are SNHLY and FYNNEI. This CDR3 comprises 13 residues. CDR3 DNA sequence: TGTGCCAGCAGAAGGACACCCAACAATGAGCAGTTCTTC. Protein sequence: CASRRTPNNEQFF.

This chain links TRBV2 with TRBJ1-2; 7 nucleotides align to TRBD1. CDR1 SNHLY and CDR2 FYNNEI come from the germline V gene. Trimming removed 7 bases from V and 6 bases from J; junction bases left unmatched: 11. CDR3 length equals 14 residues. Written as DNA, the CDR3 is TGTGCCAGCACCCAGTTAGGGACAGACGATGGCTACACCTTC. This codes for CASTQLGTDDGYTF. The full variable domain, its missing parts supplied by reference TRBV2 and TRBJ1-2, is EPEVTQTPSHQVTQMGQEVILRCVPISNHLYFYWYRQILGQKVEFLVSFYNNEISEKSEIFDDQFSVERPDGSNFTLKIRSTKLEDSAMYFCASTQLGTDDGYTFGSGTRLTVV.

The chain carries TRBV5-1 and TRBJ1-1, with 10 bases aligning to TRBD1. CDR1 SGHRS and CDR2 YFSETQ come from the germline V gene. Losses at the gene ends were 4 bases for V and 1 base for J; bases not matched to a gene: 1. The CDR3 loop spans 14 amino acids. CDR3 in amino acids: CASSGQGGNTEAFF. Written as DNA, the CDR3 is TGCGCCAGCAGCGGACAGGGGGGGAACACTGAAGCTTTCTTT.

CDR3 loop: CASSRDTRADTQYF. The CDR3 nucleotides are TGTGCCAGCAGCCGGGACACTAGGGCAGATACGCAGTATTTT. The V call is TRBV27, the J call TRBJ2-3; D might be TRBD1 (6 bases). Germline CDR1 MNHEY, CDR2 SMNVEV (reference sequence). The CDR3 totals 14 residues. V dropped 6 bases and J dropped 4 bases, with 14 bases sitting between them.

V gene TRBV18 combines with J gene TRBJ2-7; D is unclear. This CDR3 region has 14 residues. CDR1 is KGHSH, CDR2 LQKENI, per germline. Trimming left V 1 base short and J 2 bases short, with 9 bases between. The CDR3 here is CASSPLGSAYEQYF. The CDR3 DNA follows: TGTGCCAGCTCACCACTTGGCAGCGCCTACGAGCAGTACTTC.

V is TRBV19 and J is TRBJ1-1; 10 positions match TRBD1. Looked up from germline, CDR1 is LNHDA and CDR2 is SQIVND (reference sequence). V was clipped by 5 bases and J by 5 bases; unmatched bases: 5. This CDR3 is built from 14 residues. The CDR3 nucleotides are TGTGCCAGTAGTGGAGGACAGGGGGAGACTGAAGCTTTCTTT. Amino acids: CASSGGQGETEAFF.

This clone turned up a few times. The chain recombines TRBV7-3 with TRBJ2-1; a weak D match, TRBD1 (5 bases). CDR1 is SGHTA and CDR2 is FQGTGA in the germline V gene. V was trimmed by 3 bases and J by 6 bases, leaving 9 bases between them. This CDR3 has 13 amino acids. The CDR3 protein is CASSFRRGNEQFF. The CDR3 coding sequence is TGTGCCAGCAGCTTCCGTAGGGGCAATGAGCAGTTCTTC.

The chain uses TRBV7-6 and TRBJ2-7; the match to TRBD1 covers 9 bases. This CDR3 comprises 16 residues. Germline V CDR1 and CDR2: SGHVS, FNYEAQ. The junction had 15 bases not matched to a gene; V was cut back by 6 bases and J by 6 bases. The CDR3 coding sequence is TGTGCCAGCAGACGGGGGCCCGGGACAGGGACCGGCGAGCAGTACTTC. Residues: CASRRGPGTGTGEQYF. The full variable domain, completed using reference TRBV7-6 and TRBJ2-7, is GAGVSQSPRYKVTKRGQDVALRCDPISGHVSLYWYRQALGQGPEFLTYFNYEAQQDKSGLPNDRFSAERPEGSISTLTIQRTEQRDSAMYRCASRRGPGTGTGEQYFGPGTRLTVT.

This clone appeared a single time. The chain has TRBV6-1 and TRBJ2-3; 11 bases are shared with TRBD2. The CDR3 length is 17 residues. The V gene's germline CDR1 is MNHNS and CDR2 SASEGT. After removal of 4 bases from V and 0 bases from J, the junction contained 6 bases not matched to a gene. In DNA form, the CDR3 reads TGTGCCAGCAGTGTCAGTATAGCGGGGGGGAGCACAGATACGCAGTATTTT. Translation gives CASSVSIAGGSTDTQYF.

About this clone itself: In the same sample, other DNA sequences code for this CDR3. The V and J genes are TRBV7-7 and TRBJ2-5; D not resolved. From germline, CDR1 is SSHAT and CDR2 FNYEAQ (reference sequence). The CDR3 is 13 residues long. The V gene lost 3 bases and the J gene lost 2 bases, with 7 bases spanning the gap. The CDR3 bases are TGTGCCAGCAGCTTGATTAGACAAGAGACCCAGTACTTC. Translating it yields CASSLIRQETQYF.

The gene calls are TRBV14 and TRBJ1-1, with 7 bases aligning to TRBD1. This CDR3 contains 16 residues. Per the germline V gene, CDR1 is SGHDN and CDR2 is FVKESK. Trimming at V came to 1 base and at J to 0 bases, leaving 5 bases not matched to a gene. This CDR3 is CASSQGYRGLNTEAFF. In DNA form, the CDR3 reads TGTGCCAGCAGCCAAGGCTACAGGGGACTGAACACTGAAGCTTTCTTT.

CDR3 DNA: TGTGCCAGCAGTCCAATTGGACTGGTTGGCACAGATACGCAGTATTTT. It codes for CASSPIGLVGTDTQYF. The rearrangement links TRBV27 to TRBJ2-3; a weak D match, TRBD2 (5 bases). The germline V gene has CDR1 MNHEY and CDR2 SMNVEV (reference sequence). This CDR3 is built from 16 residues. Trimming cost V 5 bases and J 1 base, with 16 bases left between them.

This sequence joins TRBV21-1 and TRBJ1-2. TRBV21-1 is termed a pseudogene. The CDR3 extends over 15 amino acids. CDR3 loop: CASSKAARLNYGYTF. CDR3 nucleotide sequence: TGTGCCAGCAGCAAAGCGGCCAGACTTAACTATGGCTACACCTTC.

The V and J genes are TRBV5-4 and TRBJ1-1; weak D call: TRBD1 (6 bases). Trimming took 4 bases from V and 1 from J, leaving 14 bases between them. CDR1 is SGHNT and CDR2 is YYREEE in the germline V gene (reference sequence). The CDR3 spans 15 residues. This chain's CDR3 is CASSRALGQNTEAFF. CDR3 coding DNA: TGTGCCAGCAGCCGAGCTCTGGGACAGAACACTGAAGCTTTCTTT.

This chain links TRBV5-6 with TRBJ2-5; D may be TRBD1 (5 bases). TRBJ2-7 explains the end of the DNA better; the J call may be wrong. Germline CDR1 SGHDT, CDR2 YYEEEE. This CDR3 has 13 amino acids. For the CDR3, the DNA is TGTGCCAGCAGCCTCGGACAATCCTACGAGCAGTACTTC. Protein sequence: CASSLGQSYEQYF.

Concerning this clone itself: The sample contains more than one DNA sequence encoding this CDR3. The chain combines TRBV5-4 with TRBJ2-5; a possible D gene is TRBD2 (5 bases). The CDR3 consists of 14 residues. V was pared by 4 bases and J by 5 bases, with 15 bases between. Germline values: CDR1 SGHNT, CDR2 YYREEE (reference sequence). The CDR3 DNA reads TGTGCCAGCAGCCTGGGAGAGGGTAGGGAGACCCAGTACTTC. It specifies CASSLGEGRETQYF.

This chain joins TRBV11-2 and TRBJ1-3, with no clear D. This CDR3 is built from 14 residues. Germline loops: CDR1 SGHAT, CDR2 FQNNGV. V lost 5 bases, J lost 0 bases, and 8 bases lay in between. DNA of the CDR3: TGTGCCAGCAGCGCGAGAAGCTCTGGAAACACCATATATTTT. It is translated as CASSARSSGNTIYF.

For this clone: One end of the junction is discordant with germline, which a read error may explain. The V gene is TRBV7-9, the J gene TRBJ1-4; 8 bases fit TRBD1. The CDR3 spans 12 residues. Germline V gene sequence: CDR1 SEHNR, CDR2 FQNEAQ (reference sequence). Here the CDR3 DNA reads TGTGCCAGCAGCTACCCCGGACAGGGACTCGATTTT. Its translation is CASSYPGQGLDF.